These T cell receptor beta chains were read from a single sample in a study of T-cell reconstitution after alpha-beta-depleted transplantation in children. Each CDR3 protein gets one entry after TCRdb re-called the PCR reads with MiXCR. Of more than 400,000 distinct CDR3 sequences in the sample, 10% to 12% were seen once. The sample in question was PBMCs, mostly from graft donor cells, obtained 180 days after TCRalphabeta/CD19-depleted stem cell transplant. These receptors came from a female patient under 10 years old who had a stem cell transplant for aplastic anemia, so the T cells may come from the graft donor. The CDR3 runs from the conserved cysteine through the conserved F or W. The order of the fields is V gene, D gene, CDR3 protein. A D gene is named only where the DNA matches it firmly.

>TRBV24-1|-
CATRGGGRESTEAFF
>TRBV20-1|TRBD1
CSSRDRANYGYTF
>TRBV27|-
CASSLLAGENQPQHF
>TRBV28|-
CASSFEMSQYF
>TRBV20-1|TRBD1
CSARADRDGGYTF
>TRBV12-3/TRBV12-4|TRBD2
CASSWREGRSYNEQFF
>TRBV20-1|TRBD1
CSGQDRVYNEQFF
>TRBV6-2/TRBV6-3|-
CASRDSNQPQHF
>TRBV5-6|-
CASSFMETQYF
>TRBV2|TRBD1
CASRLTGGNAGELFF
>TRBV7-9|-
CASSPPGAKGWNTEAFF
>TRBV29-1|TRBD1
CSATGVFANEQFF
>TRBV19|TRBD1
CASRRGLTGGTEAFF
>TRBV6-5|-
CASSYLPQRPNYYGYTF
>TRBV6-2/TRBV6-3|TRBD1
CASRRTGKQLGLEQFF
>TRBV10-3|-
CAIRPGLLSYNEQFF
>TRBV7-2|TRBD1
CASSSDRRAWNEQFF
>TRBV4-3|TRBD2
CASSRNSGTTDTQYF
>TRBV6-1|-
CASRSRVDATEAFF
>TRBV11-2|-
CASSWFGGRLTEAFF
>TRBV24-1|TRBD1
CATSDIHRGYGYTF
>TRBV12-3/TRBV12-4|TRBD1
CASSSLDRLGSGYTF
>TRBV12-3/TRBV12-4|-
CASSSADSLEQFF
>TRBV28|TRBD2
CASSLAGGPTGEQFF
>TRBV28|-
CASADLPRLHRNEQYF
>TRBV20-1|-
CSAREELVTSYNEQFF
>TRBV5-1|-
CASSLLSLAPDTQYF
>TRBV9|TRBD2
CASSSTSGINEQFF
>TRBV24-1|-
CATSDFRGPDTQYF
>TRBV6-2/TRBV6-3|-
CASSYGGVGGPGNQPQHF
>TRBV29-1|-
CSGSGNYGYTF
>TRBV9|-
CASSVEIAAIQEIQYF
>TRBV4-3|-
CASSQEQFRNIQYF
>TRBV12-3/TRBV12-4|-
CASSFGRRSGEQFF
>TRBV10-3|-
CAISDDRIYEQYF
>TRBV27|-
CASALLGDNEQFF
>TRBV12-3/TRBV12-4|-
CASRGALLGYTF
>TRBV21-1|-
CTHSIARRPIETQYF
>TRBV20-1|TRBD2
CSARDLASGRVTGELFF
>TRBV2|-
CASRTGYQETQYF
>TRBV6-2/TRBV6-3|TRBD2
CASTRRLAGGEQYF
>TRBV4-3|-
CASSHPGPSPGELFF
>TRBV20-1|TRBD2
CSVQGLAGTTDTQYF
>TRBV28|TRBD1
CASSRRWDRVPHLNTEAFF
>TRBV28|TRBD1
CASRPQGVGNQPQHF
>TRBV29-1|-
CSVWWSGELFF
>TRBV11-2|-
CASTRKPPSRDLAKNIQYF
>TRBV5-1|TRBD2
CASSQTGTSAYEQYF
>TRBV25-1|TRBD1
CASGQGLSYNEQFF
>TRBV10-3|-
CAISDQVNQPQHF
>TRBV28|-
CASSSRDEQYF
>TRBV11-2|-
CASSLDPGDEQYF
>TRBV6-1|TRBD2
CASSETLAGGPNTGELFF
>TRBV7-2|-
CASSLQGQETQYF
>TRBV7-9|TRBD2
CASSLESGADTQYF
>TRBV7-3|TRBD1
CASSVTGGSYEQYF
>TRBV12-3/TRBV12-4|-
CASRPGTPYNSPLHF
>TRBV7-2|TRBD2
CASSSNGGGRSDTQYF
>TRBV6-5|-
CASSYLRGTNEKLFF